This TCR beta chain was sequenced for a study of cytomegalovirus exposure and HLA in healthy donors. PCR involved 60 Vbeta and 13 Jbeta primers. Study processing details: Around 9.9 million shared chains were among the about 80 million unique TCR beta chains that a later analysis counted. The data were produced by immunoSEQ multiplex PCR, yet TCRdb's version contains in-frame clones alone and is incomplete. The V and J calls and clone size come from that table; D and trimming were worked out from the DNA. The sample holds fewer than 75,000 clones, approximately 83% seen once. Regarding the study as a whole: Roughly even sequencing depth across donors was the assumption behind the presence/absence analyses.

Germline CDR1 and CDR2: SGHAT and FQNNGV. The V gene lost 4 bases and the J gene lost 1 base, with 10 bases spanning the gap. There are 14 residues in the CDR3. Comments on this clone: No antigen is known for it.

This sequence was found in a man aged 25-45 years in good health and CMV-seronegative. Material: PBMCs. The chain carries TRBV11-2 and TRBJ1-1; D not certain. The CDR3 sequence: CASSSTLGNTEAFF. The CDR3 nucleotides are TGTGCCAGCAGCTCGACTCTTGGGAACACTGAAGCTTTCTTT.